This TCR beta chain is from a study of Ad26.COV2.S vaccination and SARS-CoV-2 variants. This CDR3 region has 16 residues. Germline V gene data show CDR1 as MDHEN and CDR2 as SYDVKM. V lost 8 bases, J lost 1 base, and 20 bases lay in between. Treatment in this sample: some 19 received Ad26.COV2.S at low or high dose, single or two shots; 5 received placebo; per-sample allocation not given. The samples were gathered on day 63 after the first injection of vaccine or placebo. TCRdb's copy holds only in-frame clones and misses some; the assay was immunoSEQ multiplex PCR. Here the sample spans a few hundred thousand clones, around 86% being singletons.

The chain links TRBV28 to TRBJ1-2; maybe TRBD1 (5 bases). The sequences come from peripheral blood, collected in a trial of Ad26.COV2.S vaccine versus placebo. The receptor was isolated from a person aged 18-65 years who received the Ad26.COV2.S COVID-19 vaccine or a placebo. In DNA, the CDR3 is TGTGCCAGCTTGAGTTGGGAGAAGGGACGTAACTATGGCTACACCTTC. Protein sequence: CASLSWEKGRNYGYTF.